This section outlines one T cell receptor (beta chain) sequence together with its context. These data are taken from a study of blood T cell repertoires in COVID-19. Germline CDR1 LNHDA, CDR2 SQIVND (reference sequence). With 7 bases clipped from V and 2 bases from J, the junction kept 10 bases outside the gene matches. The CDR3 length is 18 residues. In the study's own analysis: Using reference gene primer amplification, nucleated cell counts were estimated. Assay used: immunoSEQ multiplex PCR; TCRdb lists only in-frame clones, some missing. V and J calls plus clone size are reproduced from that table; the DNA served to infer D and trimming. Of tens of thousands of clones listed, 85% to 90% are singletons. Patients from Seattle were sampled longitudinally, starting during active infection.

The clonotype comes from a woman aged 55-70 years with COVID-19, enrolled during active disease. The chain is built from TRBV19 and TRBJ2-3, with 15 positions matching TRBD2. What was sequenced was peripheral blood. The CDR3 loop is CASTSGTSGGFYTDTQYF. The DNA of the CDR3 is TGTGCCAGTACCTCCGGGACTAGCGGGGGGTTCTACACAGATACGCAGTATTTT.